What follows are 5 T cell receptor beta chains derived from one specimen sequenced in a study of T-cell memory formation after mild COVID-19. TCRdb reprocessed the 5' RACE reads via MiXCR and lists one record per CDR3 protein. The repertoire includes about 240,000 distinct CDR3 sequences, roughly a tenth of them detected once, and around 21% sits in the top ten. Sample: PBMCs or a T cell subset sorted from them (not recorded which). These receptor sequences come from a man aged 18 to 30 who had mild COVID-19 (a few samples of this study predate the infection). Cell type and time point are not known.

The J gene is TRBJ2-3, the V gene TRBV24-1; the D gene is possibly TRBD2 (5 bases). V dropped 6 bases and J dropped 3 bases, with 9 bases sitting between them. The CDR3 covers 13 residues. Germline V lookup: CDR1 KGHDR, CDR2 SFDVKD. In DNA form, the CDR3 reads TGTGCCACCAGTTTAAGGGAGACAGATACGCAGTATTTT. Amino acid sequence: CATSLRETDTQYF.

The sample holds a few counts of this clonotype. The chain carries TRBV4-3 and TRBJ1-2; weak D call: TRBD1 (6 bases). V lost 1 base to trimming and J lost 4 bases, with 13 bases between them. The CDR3 is 15 residues long. Germline V gives CDR1 LGHNA, CDR2 YSLEER. The CDR3 DNA sequence: TGCGCCAGCAGCCAAGGAACCCAGGGGCGCTATGGCTACACCTTC. It codes for CASSQGTQGRYGYTF.

The chain combines TRBV5-1 with TRBJ2-3, with 7 bases matching TRBD2. J was trimmed by 1 base and V by 0 bases; bases with no gene match: 2. Germline CDR1 reads SGHRS; CDR2 reads YFSETQ. The CDR3 spans 15 residues. DNA for the CDR3: TGCGCCAGCAGCTTGGAAACTAGCGGCACAGATACGCAGTATTTT. Translating it yields CASSLETSGTDTQYF.

Written as DNA, the CDR3 is TGCAGTGCAGTTTGGAAGGGCAATCAGCCCCAGCATTTT. Its protein product is CSAVWKGNQPQHF. The rearrangement links TRBV20-1 to TRBJ1-5, with D unresolved. The CDR3 is made up of 13 amino acids. V dropped 6 bases and J dropped 2 bases, with 11 bases sitting between them. The germline V gene has CDR1 DFQATT and CDR2 SNEGSKA (reference sequence).

The DNA for the CDR3 is TGCAGTGCTGGGGGGCGGTATGGCTACACCTTC. It encodes CSAGGRYGYTF. This chain joins TRBV20-1 and TRBJ1-2, with D possibly being TRBD1 (6 bases). The ends were cut back, 5 bases at V and 5 bases at J, with 9 bases in the middle. Germline V gene sequence: CDR1 DFQATT, CDR2 SNEGSKA (reference sequence). The CDR3 has 11 residues.